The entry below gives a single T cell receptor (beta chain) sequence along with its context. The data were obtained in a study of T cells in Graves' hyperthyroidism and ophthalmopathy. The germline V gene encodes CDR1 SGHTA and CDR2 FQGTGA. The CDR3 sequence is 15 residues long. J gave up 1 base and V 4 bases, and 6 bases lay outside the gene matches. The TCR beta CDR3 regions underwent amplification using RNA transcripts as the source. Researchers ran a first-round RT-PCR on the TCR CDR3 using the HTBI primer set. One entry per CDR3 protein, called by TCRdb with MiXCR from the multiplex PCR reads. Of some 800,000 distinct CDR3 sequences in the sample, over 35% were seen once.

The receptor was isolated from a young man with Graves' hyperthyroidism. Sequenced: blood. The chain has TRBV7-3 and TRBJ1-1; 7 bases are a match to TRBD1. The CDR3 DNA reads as TGTGCCAGCAGCTCCAGTGGACAGGCGAACACTGAAGCTTTCTTT. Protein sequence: CASSSSGQANTEAFF.